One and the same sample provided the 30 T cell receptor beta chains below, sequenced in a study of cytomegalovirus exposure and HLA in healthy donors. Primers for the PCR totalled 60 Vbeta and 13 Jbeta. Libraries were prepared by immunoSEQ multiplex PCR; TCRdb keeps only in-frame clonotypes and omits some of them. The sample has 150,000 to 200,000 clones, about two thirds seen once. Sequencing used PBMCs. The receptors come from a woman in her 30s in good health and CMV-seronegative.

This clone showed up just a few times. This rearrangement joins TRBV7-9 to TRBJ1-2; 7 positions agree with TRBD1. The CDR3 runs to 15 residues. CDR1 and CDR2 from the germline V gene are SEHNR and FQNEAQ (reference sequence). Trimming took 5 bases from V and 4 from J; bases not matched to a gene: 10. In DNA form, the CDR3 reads TGTGCCAGCAGCCGGACAGGTATTAGAACCTATGGCTACACCTTC. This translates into CASSRTGIRTYGYTF. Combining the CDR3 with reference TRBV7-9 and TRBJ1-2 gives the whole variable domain DTGVSQNPRHKITKRGQNVTFRCDPISEHNRLYWYRQTLGQGPEFLTYFQNEAQLEKSRLLSDRFSAERPKGSFSTLEIQRTEQGDSAMYLCASSRTGIRTYGYTFGSGTRLTVV.

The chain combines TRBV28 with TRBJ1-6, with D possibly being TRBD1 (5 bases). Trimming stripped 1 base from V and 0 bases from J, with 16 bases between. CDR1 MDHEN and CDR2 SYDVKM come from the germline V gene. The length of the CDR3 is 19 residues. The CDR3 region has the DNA TGTGCCAGCAGTTTATACAAAAAACTGACAGACTCCTATAATTCACCCCTCCACTTT. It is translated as CASSLYKKLTDSYNSPLHF.

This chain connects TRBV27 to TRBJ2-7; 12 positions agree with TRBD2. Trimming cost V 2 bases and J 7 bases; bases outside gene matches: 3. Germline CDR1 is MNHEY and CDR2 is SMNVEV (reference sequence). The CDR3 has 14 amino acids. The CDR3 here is CASSLQLAGGEQYF. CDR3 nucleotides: TGTGCCAGCAGTTTACAACTAGCGGGGGGTGAGCAGTACTTC.

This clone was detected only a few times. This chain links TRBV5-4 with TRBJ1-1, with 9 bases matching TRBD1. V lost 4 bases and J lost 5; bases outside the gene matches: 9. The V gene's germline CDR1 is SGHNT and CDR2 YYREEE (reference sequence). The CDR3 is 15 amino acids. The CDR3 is CASSPWRDRVTEAFF. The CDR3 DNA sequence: TGTGCCAGCAGCCCGTGGCGGGACAGGGTTACTGAAGCTTTCTTT.

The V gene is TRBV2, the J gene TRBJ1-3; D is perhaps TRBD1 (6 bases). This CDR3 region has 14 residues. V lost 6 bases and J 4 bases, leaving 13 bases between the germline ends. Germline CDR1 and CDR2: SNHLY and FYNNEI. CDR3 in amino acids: CASSEGTNGNTIYF. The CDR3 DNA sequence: TGTGCCAGCAGCGAGGGGACAAACGGAAACACCATATATTTT.

CDR3 protein: CASSARLAGTDTQYF. The CDR3 nucleotides read TGTGCCAGCAGCGCCAGACTAGCGGGCACAGATACGCAGTATTTT. The chain combines TRBV11-2 with TRBJ2-3, with TRBD2 matching 9 bases. Germline-derived CDR1 and CDR2 are SGHAT and FQNNGV. The CDR3 sequence is 15 residues long. V gave up 5 bases and J gave up 1 base; unmatched junction bases: 4.

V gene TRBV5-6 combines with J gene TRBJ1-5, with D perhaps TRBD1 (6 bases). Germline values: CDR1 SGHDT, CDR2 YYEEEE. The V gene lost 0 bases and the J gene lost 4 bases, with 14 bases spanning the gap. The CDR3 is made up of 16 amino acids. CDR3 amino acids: CASSLGPGQNNQPQHF. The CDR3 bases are TGTGCCAGCAGCTTGGGACCCGGACAGAATAATCAGCCCCAGCATTTT.

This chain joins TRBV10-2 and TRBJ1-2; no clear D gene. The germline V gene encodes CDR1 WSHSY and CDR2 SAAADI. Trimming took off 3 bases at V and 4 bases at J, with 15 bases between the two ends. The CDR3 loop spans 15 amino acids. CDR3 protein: CASSDNVAAGYGYTF. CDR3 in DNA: TGCGCCAGCAGTGATAACGTCGCGGCTGGCTATGGCTACACCTTC.

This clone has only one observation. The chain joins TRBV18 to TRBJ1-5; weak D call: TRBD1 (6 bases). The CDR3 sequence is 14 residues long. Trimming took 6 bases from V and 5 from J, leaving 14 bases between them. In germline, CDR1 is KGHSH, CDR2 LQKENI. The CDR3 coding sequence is TGTGCCAGCTCTCCTCAGGGGAGTGATCAGCCCCAGCATTTT. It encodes CASSPQGSDQPQHF.

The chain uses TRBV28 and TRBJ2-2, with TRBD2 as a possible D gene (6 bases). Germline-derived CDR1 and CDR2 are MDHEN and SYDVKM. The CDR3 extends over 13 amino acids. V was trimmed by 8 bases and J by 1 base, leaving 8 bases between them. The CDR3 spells CASLRGNTGELFF. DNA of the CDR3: TGTGCCAGCTTGCGGGGGAACACCGGGGAGCTGTTTTTT.

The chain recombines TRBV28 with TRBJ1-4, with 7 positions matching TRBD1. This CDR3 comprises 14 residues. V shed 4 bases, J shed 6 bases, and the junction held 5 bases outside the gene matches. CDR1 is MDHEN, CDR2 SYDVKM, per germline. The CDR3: CASSWGRGDEKLFF. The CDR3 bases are TGTGCCAGCAGTTGGGGCAGGGGGGATGAAAAACTGTTTTTT.

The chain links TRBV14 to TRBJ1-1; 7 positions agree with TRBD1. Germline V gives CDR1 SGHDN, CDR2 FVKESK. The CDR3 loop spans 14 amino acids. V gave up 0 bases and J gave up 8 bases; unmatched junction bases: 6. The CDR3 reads CASSQDRTGGEAFF. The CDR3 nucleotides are TGTGCCAGCAGCCAAGATCGGACAGGTGGGGAAGCTTTCTTT.

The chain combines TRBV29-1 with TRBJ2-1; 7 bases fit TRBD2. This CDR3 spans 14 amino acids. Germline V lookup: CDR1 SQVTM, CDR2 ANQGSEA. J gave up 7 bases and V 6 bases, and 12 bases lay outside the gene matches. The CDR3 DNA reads TGCAGCGTGGTGTCGGGAGGCTCAGGGAATGAGCAGTTCTTC. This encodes CSVVSGGSGNEQFF.

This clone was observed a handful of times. This CDR3 reads CASSGATGGYEKLFF. CDR3 DNA: TGTGCCAGCAGCGGGGCGACAGGGGGTTATGAAAAACTGTTTTTT. The rearrangement uses TRBV9 and TRBJ1-4, with 9 bases aligning to TRBD1. The V and J ends lost 3 bases and 6 bases, in that order; junction bases with no gene match: 6. This CDR3 is built from 15 residues. Looked up from germline, CDR1 is SGDLS and CDR2 is YYNGEE.

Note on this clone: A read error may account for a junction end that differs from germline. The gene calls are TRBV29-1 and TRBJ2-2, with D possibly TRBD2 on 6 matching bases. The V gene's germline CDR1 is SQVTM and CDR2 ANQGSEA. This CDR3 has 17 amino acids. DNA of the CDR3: TGCAGCGTTGAAGATCTCCACAGCTACGCGAACACCGGGGGGCTGTTTTTT. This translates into CSVEDLHSYANTGGLFF.

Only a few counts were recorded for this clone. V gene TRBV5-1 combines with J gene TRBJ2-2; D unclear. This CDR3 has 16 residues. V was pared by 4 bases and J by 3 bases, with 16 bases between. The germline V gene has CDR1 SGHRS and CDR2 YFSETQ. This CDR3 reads CASSLSRRSDTGELFF. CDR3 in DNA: TGCGCCAGCAGCCTGTCGAGGCGCTCGGACACCGGGGAGCTGTTTTTT.

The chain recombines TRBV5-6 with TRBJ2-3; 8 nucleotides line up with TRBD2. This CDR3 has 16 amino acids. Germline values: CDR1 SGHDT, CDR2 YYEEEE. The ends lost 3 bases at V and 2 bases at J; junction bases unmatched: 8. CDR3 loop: CASSSETSDSTDTQYF. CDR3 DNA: TGTGCCAGCAGCTCCGAGACTAGCGACTCCACAGATACGCAGTATTTT.

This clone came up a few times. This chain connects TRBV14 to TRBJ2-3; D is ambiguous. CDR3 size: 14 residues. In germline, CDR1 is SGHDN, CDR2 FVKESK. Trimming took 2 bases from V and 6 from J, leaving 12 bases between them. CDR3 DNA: TGTGCCAGCAGCCAAAGACTCTTTGCCGATACGCAGTATTTT. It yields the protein CASSQRLFADTQYF.

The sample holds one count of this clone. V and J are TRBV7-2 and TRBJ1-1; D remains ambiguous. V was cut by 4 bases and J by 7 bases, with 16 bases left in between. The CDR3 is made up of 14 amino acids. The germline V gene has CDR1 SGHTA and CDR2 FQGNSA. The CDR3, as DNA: TGTGCCAGCAGCTCGAGAGGCAGTGGAGGTGAAGCTTTCTTT. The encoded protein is CASSSRGSGGEAFF.

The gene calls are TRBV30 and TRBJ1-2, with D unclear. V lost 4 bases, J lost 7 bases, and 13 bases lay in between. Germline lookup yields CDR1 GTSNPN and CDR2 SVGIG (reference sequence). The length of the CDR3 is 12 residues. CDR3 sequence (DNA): TGTGCCTGGAACTTGTACGGGATTGGCTACACCTTC. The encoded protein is CAWNLYGIGYTF.

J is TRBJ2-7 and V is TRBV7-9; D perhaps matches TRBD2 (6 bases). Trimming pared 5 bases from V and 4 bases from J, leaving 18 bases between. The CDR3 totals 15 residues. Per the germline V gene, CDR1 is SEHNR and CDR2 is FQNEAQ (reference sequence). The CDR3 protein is CASSNLERAGYEQYF. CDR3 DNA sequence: TGTGCCAGCAGCAATCTTGAGAGGGCGGGGTACGAGCAGTACTTC.

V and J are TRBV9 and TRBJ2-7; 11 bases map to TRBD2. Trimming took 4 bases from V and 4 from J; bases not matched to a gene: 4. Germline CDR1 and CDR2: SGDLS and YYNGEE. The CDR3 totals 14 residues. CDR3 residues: CASSPRTSGYEQYF. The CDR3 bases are TGTGCCAGCAGCCCAAGGACTAGCGGGTACGAGCAGTACTTC.

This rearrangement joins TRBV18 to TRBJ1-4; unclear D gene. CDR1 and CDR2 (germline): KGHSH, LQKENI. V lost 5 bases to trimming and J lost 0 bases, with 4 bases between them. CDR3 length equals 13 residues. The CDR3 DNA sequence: TGTGCCAGCTCAGGAGCAACTAATGAAAAACTGTTTTTT. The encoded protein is CASSGATNEKLFF.

The CDR3 spells CASSLVSGSDEQFF. CDR3 nucleotides: TGTGCCAGCAGCTTAGTGTCAGGGTCGGATGAGCAGTTCTTC. The J gene is TRBJ2-1, the V gene TRBV11-3; D perhaps matches TRBD1 (5 bases). The CDR3 is 14 amino acids. From germline, CDR1 is SGHNT and CDR2 YENEEA. V lost 1 base and J lost 8, with 12 bases in between.

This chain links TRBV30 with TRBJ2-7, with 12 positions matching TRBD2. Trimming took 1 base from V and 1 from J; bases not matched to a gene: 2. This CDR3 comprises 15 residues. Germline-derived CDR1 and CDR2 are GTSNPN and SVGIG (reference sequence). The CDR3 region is CAWSATSGGSYEQYF. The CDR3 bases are TGTGCCTGGAGTGCGACTAGCGGGGGATCCTACGAGCAGTACTTC.

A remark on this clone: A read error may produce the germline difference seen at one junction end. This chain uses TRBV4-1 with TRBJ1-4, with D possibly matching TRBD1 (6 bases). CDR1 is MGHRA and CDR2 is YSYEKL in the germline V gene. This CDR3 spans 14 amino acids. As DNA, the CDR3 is TGCGCCAGCAGCAAAGCCTCTGTTAGGACAGCTTTACATTTT. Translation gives CASSKASVRTALHF.

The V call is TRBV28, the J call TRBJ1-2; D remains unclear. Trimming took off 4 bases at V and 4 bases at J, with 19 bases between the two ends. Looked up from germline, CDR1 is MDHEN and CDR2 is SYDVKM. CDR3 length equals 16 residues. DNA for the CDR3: TGTGCCAGCAGTTCTTCTGAGGGAGGAGGGAGCTATGGCTACACCTTC. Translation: CASSSSEGGGSYGYTF.

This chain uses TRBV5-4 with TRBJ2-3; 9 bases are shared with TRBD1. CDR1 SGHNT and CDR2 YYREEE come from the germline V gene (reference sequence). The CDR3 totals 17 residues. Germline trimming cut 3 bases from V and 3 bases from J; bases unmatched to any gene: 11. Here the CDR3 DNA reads TGTGCCAGCAGCTCGATACAGGGGGCTTATGGGACAGATACGCAGTATTTT. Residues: CASSSIQGAYGTDTQYF.

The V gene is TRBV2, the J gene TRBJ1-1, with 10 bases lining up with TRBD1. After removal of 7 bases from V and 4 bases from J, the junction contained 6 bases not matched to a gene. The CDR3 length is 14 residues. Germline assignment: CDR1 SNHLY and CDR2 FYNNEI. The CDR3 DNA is TGTGCCAGCACCTTGACAGGGGGCCTCACTGAAGCTTTCTTT. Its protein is CASTLTGGLTEAFF.

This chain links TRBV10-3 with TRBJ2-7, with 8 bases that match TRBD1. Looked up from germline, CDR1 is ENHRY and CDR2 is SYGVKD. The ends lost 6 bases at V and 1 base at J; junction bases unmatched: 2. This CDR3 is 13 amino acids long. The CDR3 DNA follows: TGTGCCATCAGGGACAGGGTGTCCTACGAGCAGTACTTC. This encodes CAIRDRVSYEQYF.